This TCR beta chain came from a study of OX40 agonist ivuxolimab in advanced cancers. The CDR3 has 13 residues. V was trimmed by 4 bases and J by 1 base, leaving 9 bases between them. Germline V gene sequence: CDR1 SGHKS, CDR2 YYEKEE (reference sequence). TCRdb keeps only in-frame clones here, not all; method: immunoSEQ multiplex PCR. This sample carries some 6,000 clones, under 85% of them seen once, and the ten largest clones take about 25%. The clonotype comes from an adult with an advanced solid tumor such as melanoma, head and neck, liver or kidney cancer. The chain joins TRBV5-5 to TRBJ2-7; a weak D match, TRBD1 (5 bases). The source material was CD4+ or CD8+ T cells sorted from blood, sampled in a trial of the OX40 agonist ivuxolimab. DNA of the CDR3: TGTGCCAGCAGCACGGACATATCCTACGAGCAGTACTTC. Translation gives CASSTDISYEQYF. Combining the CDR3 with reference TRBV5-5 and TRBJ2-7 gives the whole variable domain DAGVTQSPTHLIKTRGQQVTLRCSPISGHKSVSWYQQVLGQGPQFIFQYYEKEERGRGNFPDRFSARQFPNYSSELNVNALLLGDSALYLCASSTDISYEQYFGPGTRLTVT.